This TCR beta chain was profiled in a study of immune cell composition in non-small cell lung cancer. This table comes from immunoSEQ multiplex PCR, and its TCRdb copy is limited to in-frame clones, with some not included. The sample lists thousands of clones; about 83% were seen once. Study-level points and caveats: Shared sequences between tumour-reactive and dominant in vivo clones were not proven.

On this clone: Its antigen is undetermined.

Normal lung was sampled as far from the tumour as possible, at least 3 cm. Trimming removed 1 base at V and 4 bases at J, with 11 bases between. CDR1 is SGHRS and CDR2 is YFSETQ in the germline V gene. The CDR3 totals 14 residues. The rearrangement links TRBV5-1 to TRBJ2-5, with D perhaps matching TRBD1 (5 bases). This sequence originates from a human donor with non-small cell lung cancer. Sequencing was carried out using non-adjacent lung tissue. CDR3 nucleotides: TGCGCCAGCAGCTTGAGGTGGGGCGGAGAGACCCAGTACTTC. Protein sequence: CASSLRWGGETQYF.